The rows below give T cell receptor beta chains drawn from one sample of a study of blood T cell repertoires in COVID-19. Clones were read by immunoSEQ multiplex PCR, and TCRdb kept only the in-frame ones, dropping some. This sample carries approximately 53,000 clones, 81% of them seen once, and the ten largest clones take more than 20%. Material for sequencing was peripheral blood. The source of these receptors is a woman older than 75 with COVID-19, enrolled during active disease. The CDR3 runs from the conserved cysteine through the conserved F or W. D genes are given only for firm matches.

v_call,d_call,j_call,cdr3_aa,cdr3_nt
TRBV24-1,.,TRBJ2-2,CATSDLGGANTGELFF,TGTGCCACCAGTGATTTGGGAGGGGCCAACACCGGGGAGCTGTTTTTT
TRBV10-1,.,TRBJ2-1,CASSSQGLPTYNEQFF,TGCGCCAGCAGTTCCCAGGGGCTTCCGACCTACAATGAGCAGTTCTTC
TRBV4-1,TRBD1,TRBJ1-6,CASSQVRSKQGYNSPLHF,TGCGCCAGCAGCCAAGTAAGATCGAAACAGGGGTATAATTCACCCCTCCACTTT
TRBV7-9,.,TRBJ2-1,CASSSVGRSSYNEQFF,TGTGCCAGCAGCTCCGTGGGGAGGAGCTCCTACAATGAGCAGTTCTTC
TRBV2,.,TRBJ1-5,CASSEGAFGQPQHF,TGTGCCAGCAGTGAGGGGGCCTTCGGTCAGCCCCAGCATTTT
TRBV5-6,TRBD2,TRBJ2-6,CASSLTSGSHRSGANVLTF,TGTGCCAGCAGCTTGACTAGCGGGAGCCACCGCTCTGGGGCCAACGTCCTGACTTTC
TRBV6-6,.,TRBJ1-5,CASSPAQGGRKPQHF,TGTGCCAGCAGCCCGGCTCAGGGAGGTCGGAAGCCCCAGCATTTT
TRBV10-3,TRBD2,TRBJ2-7,CAISESVLMLAGNYEQYF,TGTGCCATCAGTGAGTCCGTGTTGATGCTAGCGGGAAACTACGAGCAGTACTTC
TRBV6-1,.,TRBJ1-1,CASSAPSGRGGRTEAFF,TGTGCCAGCAGTGCGCCGAGTGGGAGGGGAGGAAGGACTGAAGCTTTCTTT
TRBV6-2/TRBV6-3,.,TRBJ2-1,CASSERGNEQFF,TGTGCCAGCAGCGAACGAGGGAATGAGCAGTTCTTC
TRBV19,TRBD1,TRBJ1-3,CACGGTAANRNTIYF,TGTGCCTGCGGGGGGACAGCCGCCAATCGAAACACCATATATTTT
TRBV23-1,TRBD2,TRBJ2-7,CASRHNPGLAGGEYEQYF,TGCGCCAGCAGACATAACCCGGGACTAGCGGGAGGTGAATACGAGCAGTACTTC
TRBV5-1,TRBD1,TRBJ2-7,CASTWRGEGAAEQYF,TGCGCCAGCACCTGGCGAGGAGAGGGGGCGGCCGAGCAGTACTTC
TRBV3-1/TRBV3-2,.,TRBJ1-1,CASSQYGGPEAFF,TGTGCCAGCAGCCAATACGGGGGGCCTGAAGCTTTCTTT
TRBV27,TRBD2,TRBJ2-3,CASSLILAGGPGDTQYF,TGTGCCAGCAGCCTGATTCTAGCGGGAGGGCCGGGAGATACGCAGTATTTT
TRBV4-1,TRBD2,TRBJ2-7,CASSYGTSGTYEQYF,TGCGCCAGCAGCTACGGGACTAGCGGGACCTACGAGCAGTACTTC
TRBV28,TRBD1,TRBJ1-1,CASSADRATEAFF,TGTGCCAGCAGTGCCGACAGGGCTACTGAAGCTTTCTTT
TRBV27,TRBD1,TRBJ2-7,CASSRPGQGLKYF,TGTGCCAGCAGCCGGCCGGGACAGGGTTTAAAGTACTTC
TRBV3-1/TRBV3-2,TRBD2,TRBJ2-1,CASSQMNPGGPLDEQFF,TGTGCCAGCAGCCAAATGAATCCGGGAGGGCCTCTCGATGAGCAGTTCTTC
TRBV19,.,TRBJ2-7,CASSITGGIYEQYF,TGTGCCAGTAGTATAACCGGCGGTATCTACGAGCAGTACTTC
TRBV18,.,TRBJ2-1,CASSPPSRSYNEQFF,TGTGCCAGCTCACCACCGAGCCGAAGCTACAATGAGCAGTTCTTC
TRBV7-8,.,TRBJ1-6,CASSQGGVGGSPLHF,TGTGCCAGCAGCCAGGGCGGGGTCGGTGGTTCACCCCTCCACTTT